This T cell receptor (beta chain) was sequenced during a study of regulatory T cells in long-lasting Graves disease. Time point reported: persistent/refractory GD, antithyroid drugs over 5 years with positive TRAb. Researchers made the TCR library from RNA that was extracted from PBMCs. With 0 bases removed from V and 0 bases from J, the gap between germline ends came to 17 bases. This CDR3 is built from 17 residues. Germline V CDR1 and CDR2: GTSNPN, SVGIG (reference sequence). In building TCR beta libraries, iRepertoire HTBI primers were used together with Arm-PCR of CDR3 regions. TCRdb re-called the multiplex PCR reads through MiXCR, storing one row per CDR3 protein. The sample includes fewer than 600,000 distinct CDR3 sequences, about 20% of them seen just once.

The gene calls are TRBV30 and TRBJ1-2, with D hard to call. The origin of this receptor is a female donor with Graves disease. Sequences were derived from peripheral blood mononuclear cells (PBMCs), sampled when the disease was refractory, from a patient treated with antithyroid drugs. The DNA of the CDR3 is TGTGCCTGGAGTGTAAACAGCTTTTCCTTACCTAACTATGGCTACACCTTC. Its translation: CAWSVNSFSLPNYGYTF.